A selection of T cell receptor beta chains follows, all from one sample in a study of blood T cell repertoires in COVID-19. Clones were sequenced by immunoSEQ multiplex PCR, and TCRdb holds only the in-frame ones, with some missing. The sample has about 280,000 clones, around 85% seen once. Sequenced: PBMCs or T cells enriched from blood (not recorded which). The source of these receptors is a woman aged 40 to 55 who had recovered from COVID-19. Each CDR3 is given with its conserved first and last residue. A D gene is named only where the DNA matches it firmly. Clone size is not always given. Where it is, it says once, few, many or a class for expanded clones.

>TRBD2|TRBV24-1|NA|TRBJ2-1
TGTGCCACCCGCGGCTCGGGGGGGCCCCAGGACAATGAGCAGTTCTTC
CATRGSGGPQDNEQFF
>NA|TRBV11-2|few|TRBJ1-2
TGTGCCAGCAGCTTATCGCCGGCGGCTATTAACTATGGCTACACCTTC
CASSLSPAAINYGYTF
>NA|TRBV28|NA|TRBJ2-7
TGTGCCAGCAGTTTTCAGGTGGAGGGCACCTACGAGCAGTACTTC
CASSFQVEGTYEQYF
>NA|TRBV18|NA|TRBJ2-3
TGTGCCAGCTCACCTCTCCGGCGAGCAGGTACGAATACGCAGTATTTT
CASSPLRRAGTNTQYF
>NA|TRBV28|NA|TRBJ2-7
TGTGCCAGCAGTCTCCTGACAGACTCCTACGAGCAGTACTTC
CASSLLTDSYEQYF
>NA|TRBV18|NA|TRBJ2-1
TGTGCCAGCTCACCACCGTCCCGCTACAATGAGCAGTTCTTC
CASSPPSRYNEQFF
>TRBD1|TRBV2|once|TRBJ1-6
TGTGCCAGCAGGCCGGGACAGCATAAAAATTCACCCCTCCACTTT
CASRPGQHKNSPLHF
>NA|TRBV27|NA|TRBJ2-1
TGTGCCAGCAGTTCCTTAGAGAATGAGCAGTTCTTC
CASSSLENEQFF
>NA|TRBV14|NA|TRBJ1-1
TGTGCCAGCAGCCAGGACACAAGAGTTGGGATGAACACTGAAGCTTTCTTT
CASSQDTRVGMNTEAFF
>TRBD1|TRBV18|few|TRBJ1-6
TGTGCCAGCTCACCGGGCGCTCAGGGGGACGCCCGGGGTAGGAATTCACCCCTCCACTTT
CASSPGAQGDARGRNSPLHF
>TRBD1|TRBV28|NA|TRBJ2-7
TGTGCCAGCAGTCCCGGGACAGGGTGGTACGAGCAGTACTTC
CASSPGTGWYEQYF
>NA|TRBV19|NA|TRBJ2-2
TGTGCCAGTACCCCCCCGGGAGTACGTACCGGGGAGCTGTTTTTT
CASTPPGVRTGELFF
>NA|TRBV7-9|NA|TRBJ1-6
TGTGCCAGCAGCACCGGTGCTCAATATAATTCACCCCTCCACTTT
CASSTGAQYNSPLHF
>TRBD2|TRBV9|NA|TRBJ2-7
TGTGCCAGCAGCCCGAGAGAAGGGACTAGAAGGTACGAGCAGTACTTC
CASSPREGTRRYEQYF
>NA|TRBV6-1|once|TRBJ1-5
TGTGCCAGCAGTGAGGCAGGGCCAGGGCCCCAGCATTTT
CASSEAGPGPQHF
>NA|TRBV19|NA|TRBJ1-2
TGTGCCAGTAGTCTCACCCCCTTGGAGGGGAACTATGGCTACACCTTC
CASSLTPLEGNYGYTF
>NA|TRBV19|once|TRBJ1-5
TGTGCCAGTAGTATCGGGGGCAATCAGCCCCAGCATTTT
CASSIGGNQPQHF
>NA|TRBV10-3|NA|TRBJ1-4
TGTGCCATCAGTGAATCTCGGGAAAAACTGTTTTTT
CAISESREKLFF
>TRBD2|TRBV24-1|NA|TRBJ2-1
TGTGCCACCAGTGACTTCGGACTAGCGGGGGACAATGAGCAGTTCTTC
CATSDFGLAGDNEQFF
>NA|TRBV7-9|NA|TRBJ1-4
TGTGCCAGCAGCCGAGCGGGGGGAACTAATGAAAAACTGTTTTTT
CASSRAGGTNEKLFF
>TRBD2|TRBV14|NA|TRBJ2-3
TGTGCCAGCAGCCCCTTCGCGGGAGTGGGCACAGATACGCAGTATTTT
CASSPFAGVGTDTQYF
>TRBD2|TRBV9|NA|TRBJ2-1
TGTGCCAGCAGCACCGGGACTAGCGGAGGGGGTCCTGGGAATGAGCAGTTCTTC
CASSTGTSGGGPGNEQFF
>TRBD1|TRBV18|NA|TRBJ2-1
TGTGCCAGCTCACCCCAGGGACAGGAAGGAGGTGAGCAGTTCTTC
CASSPQGQEGGEQFF
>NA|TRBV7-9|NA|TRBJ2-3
TGTGCCAGCAGCTCCGGCGGGGACTCAGATACGCAGTATTTT
CASSSGGDSDTQYF
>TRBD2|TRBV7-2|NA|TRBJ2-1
TGTGCCAGCTATGCCCGGAACGGGAGGGGCGATGAGCAGTTCTTC
CASYARNGRGDEQFF
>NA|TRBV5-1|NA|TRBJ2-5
TGCGCCAGCAGCCCGGGGTGGGCCCAGTACTTC
CASSPGWAQYF
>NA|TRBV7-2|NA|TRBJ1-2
TGTGCCAGCAGCTTTTCAACACCCTTGAACTATGGCTACACCTTC
CASSFSTPLNYGYTF
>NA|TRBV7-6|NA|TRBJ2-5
TGTGCCAGCAGCTTAGCGCGCGTTAGCGGCCAAGAGACCCAGTACTTC
CASSLARVSGQETQYF
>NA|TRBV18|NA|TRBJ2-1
TGTGCCAGCTCACCGAGATTACAGGGTATCTCCTACAATGAGCAGTTCTTC
CASSPRLQGISYNEQFF
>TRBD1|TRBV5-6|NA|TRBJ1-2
TGTGCCAGCAGCTTCTGGACAGGTAGACCTTCTGGCTATGGCTACACCTTC
CASSFWTGRPSGYGYTF
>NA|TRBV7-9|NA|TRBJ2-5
TGTGCCAGCAGCTTAATAACAGAAGAGACCCAGTACTTC
CASSLITEETQYF
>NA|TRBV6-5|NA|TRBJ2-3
TGTGCCAGCAGTTACCGGGGGAGCACAGATACGCAGTATTTT
CASSYRGSTDTQYF
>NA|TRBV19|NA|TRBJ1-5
TGTGTCAGTAGTCCCGGGCCCGGGGATCAGCCCCAGCATTTT
CVSSPGPGDQPQHF
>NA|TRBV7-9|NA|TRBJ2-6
TGTGCCAGCATTTACGGCTCTGGGGCCAACGTCCTGACTTTC
CASIYGSGANVLTF
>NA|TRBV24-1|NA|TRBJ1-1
TGTGCCACCAAGAGGGTACGGGTGAACACTGAAGCTTTCTTT
CATKRVRVNTEAFF
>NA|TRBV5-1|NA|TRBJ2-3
TGCGCCAGCAGCTTATGGACAGCTTTGGGAAGCACAGATACGCAGTATTTT
CASSLWTALGSTDTQYF
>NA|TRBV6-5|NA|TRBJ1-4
TGTGCCAGCAGTTACTCGAGCACAACTAATGAAAAACTGTTTTTT
CASSYSSTTNEKLFF
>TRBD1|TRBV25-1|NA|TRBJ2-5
TGTGCCACCTGGGACAGGGCTCAAGAGACCCAGTACTTC
CATWDRAQETQYF
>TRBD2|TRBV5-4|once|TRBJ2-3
TGTGCCAGCAGCGAGTCGGCGGGGGGGAGGGATACGCAGTATTTT
CASSESAGGRDTQYF
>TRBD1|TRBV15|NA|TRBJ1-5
TGTGCCACCAGTCCCGAACAGGGGGATCAGCCCCAGCATTTT
CATSPEQGDQPQHF
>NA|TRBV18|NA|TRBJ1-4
TGTGCCAGCTCACCACGTGAGACAGGTTCAACTAATGAAAAACTGTTTTTT
CASSPRETGSTNEKLFF
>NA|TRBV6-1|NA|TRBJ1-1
TGTGCCAGCAGTGAGACTATACCCTACACTGAAGCTTTCTTT
CASSETIPYTEAFF
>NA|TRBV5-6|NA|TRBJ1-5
TGTGCCAGCAGCCCGGGGAGCAATCAGCCCCAGCATTTT
CASSPGSNQPQHF
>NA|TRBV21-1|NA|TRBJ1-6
TGTGCCAGCAGCAAATCGAGGGCCAAAAGTCCGAGTTCACCCCTCCACTTT
CASSKSRAKSPSSPLHF
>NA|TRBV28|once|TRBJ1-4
TGTGCCACCGATGCAGGGGCTACTAATGAAAAACTGTTTTTT
CATDAGATNEKLFF
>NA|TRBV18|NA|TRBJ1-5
TGTGCCAGCTCACATCGGCGGGGATATCAGCCCCAGCATTTT
CASSHRRGYQPQHF
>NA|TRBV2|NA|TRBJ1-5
TGTGCCAGCAGCTCCCGGAGGGGAGGGGTGGACAGCAATCAGCCCCAGCATTTT
CASSSRRGGVDSNQPQHF
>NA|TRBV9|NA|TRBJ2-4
TGTGCCAGCAGCGTAGAGGGGCTCGGGAACATTCAGTACTTC
CASSVEGLGNIQYF
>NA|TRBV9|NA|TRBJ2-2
TGTGCCAGCAGCGTAGCCCAGCGGGCCACCGGGGAGCTGTTTTTT
CASSVAQRATGELFF
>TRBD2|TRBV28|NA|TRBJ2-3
TGTGCCAGCAGTTCGCCGGGAGGGGCCGATACGCAGTATTTT
CASSSPGGADTQYF
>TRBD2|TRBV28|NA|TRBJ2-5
TGTGCCAGCAGCCACGTAACTAGCGGGAGTGGGGAGACCCAGTACTTC
CASSHVTSGSGETQYF
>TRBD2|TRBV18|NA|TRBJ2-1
TGTGCCAGCTCACCTTTGGCGGGAGTCCAATTGAATGAGCAGTTCTTC
CASSPLAGVQLNEQFF
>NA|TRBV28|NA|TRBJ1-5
TGTGCCAGCAGTCGGGGGGAGGTCAATCAGCCCCAGCATTTT
CASSRGEVNQPQHF